This note documents a single T cell receptor (beta chain) sequence. This clone's antigen is unknown. Per-base quality was not reported, and no clone a single base away is much larger than it. The data derive from a study of blood T cell repertoires in COVID-19 (dated by TCRdb to about 2020). Background on the whole study: Collaborator samples came from the United States, Italy and Spain and covered acute and convalescent phases of COVID-19. The repertoires were released in a freely available public database meant as a resource for research on the immune response to SARS-CoV-2. The dataset comprised deeply sampled blood TCRbeta repertoires from subjects exposed to, actively infected with, or recovered from COVID-19. Where available, HLA class I and class II types were taken from metadata supplied by the sample provider and were not determined by assay-based typing. The samples were drawn from two sources: the first 160 participants of the ongoing ImmuneRACE study, and 950 to 1,500 subjects contributed by 6 global collaborators. Sample metadata almost always included a de-identified subject ID, COVID-19 status, age in years and sex. The prospective study material was composed of cDNA or gDNA derived from T cells, B-cell-depleted T cells, or PBMCs.

Via the germline V gene, CDR1 is SGHRS and CDR2 YFSETQ. The germline V and J ends show losses of 3 bases and 7 bases respectively, and no gene match explains 4 bases of the junction. Taken from cysteine to phenylalanine, the CDR3 has 14 residues. Only the CDR3 DNA is retained, 42 bases long and in frame from the first base. Collaborating institutions collected whole blood in K2EDTA tubes following their own protocols. For TCRbeta analysis, collaborator samples were shipped as frozen whole blood, as isolated PBMCs, or as DNA extracted from either sample type. The immunoSEQ Assay, a bias-controlled multiplex PCR, was used to amplify TCRbeta CDR3 regions from genomic DNA. As for the authors' bioinformatics: Within the assay, amplification of reference gene primers was used to estimate how many nucleated cells each sample contained. To quantify the absolute abundance of each unique TCRbeta CDR3 rearrangement, sequence reads were collapsed and filtered. For each sample, productive Simpson clonality was calculated by taking the square root of Simpson's diversity index across productive rearrangements. TCRdb obtained this table from immuneACCESS and retained in-frame rearrangements with V and J assigned. These tables miss some clones; where compared with another copy, unresolved V genes account for less than half of the shortfall, and the remainder is unexplained. That table supplies the V and J calls and clone size; D and trimming were determined from the DNA. For this sample there are 150,000 to 200,000 clones; over 80% appear just once. The ten largest clones take up 4.6% of the sample.

The study at large found these results: How much clinical and demographic metadata was included differed by source and by participant, and the metadata was provided uncurated.

Sequencing was done on a sample of peripheral blood. The chain is made from TRBV5-1 and TRBJ1-4; TRBD1 agrees with 9 junctional bases. The sequence came from a woman between 45 and 65 years old with acute or convalescent COVID-19. At the DNA level, the sequence is TGCGCCAGCAGCTCACAGGGGGCGAGTGAAAAACTGTTTTTT. This sequence encodes CASSSQGASEKLFF.